This TCR beta chain was identified during a study of long-term antiretroviral therapy in people with HIV. Germline V gives CDR1 KGHSH, CDR2 LQKENI. This CDR3 is 13 amino acids long. Trimming pared 3 bases from V and 4 bases from J, leaving 10 bases between. In regard to this clone: The antigen remains undetermined.

Study-wide results and caveats: After ART, diversity increased yet remained lower than transplant donor controls. Against controls, HIV repertoires showed narrower ranges of CDR3 length. In the period from the mid-2000s to the late 2010s, blood was collected, possibly under older ART regimens.

There were about 1-11 million cryopreserved PBMC in the samples before DNA extraction. Version v3.0 of the immunoSEQ assay ran at survey level. Measured with immunoSEQ multiplex PCR; TCRdb has only the in-frame clones, and not every one. The repertoire consists of about 30,000 clones, with over 75% occurring once and the leading ten covering about a tenth. This TCR came from a man younger than 35 with HIV. Sequences were derived from unsorted PBMCs, sampled 1.5 years before starting antiretroviral therapy. The rearrangement links TRBV18 to TRBJ2-7, with D possibly matching TRBD2 (6 bases). CDR3 nucleotide sequence: TGTGCCAGCTCACCGGGACTGTGGTACGAGCAGTACTTC. Its protein is CASSPGLWYEQYF.